The 25 T cell receptor beta chains given below trace back to one sample, sequenced in a study of CD8+CD57+ T cells in acquired aplastic anemia. CD8+CD57+ cell expansion had been shown by flow cytometry in patients chosen for sequencing. Genomic DNA served as template for TCR beta VDJ and CDR3 profiling. MiXCR, applied by TCRdb to the reads, yields one record per CDR3 protein. Of under 200,000 distinct CDR3 sequences listed, roughly half were seen once; the top ten hold around 9.7%. The sequenced sample consisted of sorted CD4+, CD8+, or CD8+CD57+ T cells (not recorded which) from PBMCs. The receptors derive from a human donor with aplastic anemia.

The chain is built from TRBV11-2 and TRBJ1-1; no reliable D call. Trimming left V 5 bases short and J 4 bases short, with 11 bases between. CDR1 and CDR2 from the germline V gene are SGHAT and FQNNGV. The CDR3 contains 13 residues. The CDR3 reads CASSTQLGTEAFF. CDR3 bases: TGTGCCAGCAGCACCCAATTGGGCACTGAAGCTTTCTTT.

This rearrangement joins TRBV7-9 to TRBJ1-2, with D hard to call. The CDR3 is 15 amino acids. In germline, CDR1 is SEHNR, CDR2 FQNEAQ (reference sequence). V lost 5 bases and J 0 bases, leaving 13 bases between the germline ends. CDR3 protein: CASSPLKTTNYGYTF. DNA of the CDR3: TGTGCCAGCAGCCCCTTAAAAACTACTAACTATGGCTACACCTTC.

CDR3 coding DNA: TGTGCCAGCAGCATAGCAGGGACTAGCGGGGGAAACCAAGAGACCCAGTACTTC. Translated, it gives CASSIAGTSGGNQETQYF. The V gene is TRBV25-1, the J gene TRBJ2-5; 14 positions match TRBD2. CDR3 length: 18 residues. V lost 6 bases, J lost 0 bases, and 9 bases stayed unmatched. Germline CDR1 and CDR2: MGHDK and SYGVNS.

J is TRBJ2-3 and V is TRBV3-1, with TRBD1 matching over 7 bases. The length of the CDR3 is 14 residues. Germline CDR1 is LGHDT and CDR2 is YNNKEL (reference sequence). J lost 11 bases, V lost 5 bases, and 13 bases had no gene match. CDR3 loop: CASSSTYRGVEQYF. The CDR3, as DNA: TGTGCCAGCAGCTCTACTTACAGGGGAGTGGAGCAGTATTTT.

V is TRBV9 and J is TRBJ2-7, with TRBD1 as a possible D gene (6 bases). V was clipped by 0 bases and J by 6 bases, with 13 bases between them. This CDR3 region has 14 residues. CDR1 is SGDLS and CDR2 is YYNGEE in the germline V gene. CDR3 coding DNA: TGTGCCAGCAGCGTAGCTGTACAGGGATCCGAGCAGTACTTC. It is translated as CASSVAVQGSEQYF.

At least ten counts were recorded for this clonotype. J is TRBJ2-7 and V is TRBV7-8, with D maybe TRBD2 (6 bases). The CDR3 spans 15 residues. Between the trimmed V and J ends, which lost 4 bases and 3 bases, there was a span of 16 bases. Germline loops: CDR1 SGHVS, CDR2 FQNEAQ. The CDR3 spells CASSSRPGAHYEQYF. The CDR3 DNA reads as TGTGCCAGCAGCTCAAGGCCGGGAGCCCACTACGAGCAGTACTTC.

This clonotype was recorded many times. This chain links TRBV29-1 with TRBJ2-1; the match to TRBD2 covers 8 bases. From germline, CDR1 is SQVTM and CDR2 ANQGSEA. V lost 4 bases, J lost 5 bases, and 7 bases stayed unmatched. This CDR3 region has 14 residues. The CDR3 reads CSVGGSGINNEQFF. CDR3 sequence (DNA): TGCAGCGTTGGAGGTAGCGGGATTAACAATGAGCAGTTCTTC.

This clonotype was observed a handful of times. The chain joins TRBV24-1 to TRBJ2-7, with D possibly being TRBD1 (6 bases). This CDR3 is 14 amino acids long. V lost 6 bases to trimming and J lost 2 bases, with 13 bases between them. The germline V gene encodes CDR1 KGHDR and CDR2 SFDVKD. Here the CDR3 DNA reads TGTGCCACCAGTCCCGCAGGGGTGGCCTACGAGCAGTACTTC. Translation gives CATSPAGVAYEQYF.

This chain joins TRBV20-1 and TRBJ2-5; 8 nucleotides agree with TRBD2. V was pared by 3 bases and J by 1 base, with 7 bases of the junction left unmatched. Germline values: CDR1 DFQATT, CDR2 SNEGSKA (reference sequence). The CDR3 totals 15 residues. The CDR3 DNA follows: TGCAGTGCTAGCGGCAACCTAGCGGGCCAAGAGACCCAGTACTTC. Residues: CSASGNLAGQETQYF.

This clonotype was observed many times. The chain has TRBV4-1 and TRBJ1-2; the D is unclear. Trimming took off 1 base at V and 4 bases at J, with 13 bases between the two ends. This CDR3 is built from 15 residues. CDR1 and CDR2 (germline): MGHRA, YSYEKL. The chain's CDR3 is CASSQVLVSTYGYTF. The CDR3 region has the DNA TGCGCCAGCAGCCAAGTACTCGTATCGACCTATGGCTACACCTTC.

This clonotype has more than one count but fewer than ten. The chain recombines TRBV10-1 with TRBJ2-3; 14 bases line up with TRBD2. Losses at the gene ends were 2 bases for V and 3 bases for J; bases not matched to a gene: 4. Germline V gene lookup returns CDR1 WNHNN and CDR2 SYGVQD (reference sequence). CDR3 size: 17 residues. CDR3 protein: CASSEGTSGSRTDTQYF. The CDR3 DNA reads as TGCGCCAGCAGTGAGGGGACTAGCGGGAGTCGGACAGATACGCAGTATTTT.

The chain couples TRBV2 to TRBJ1-3; D remains ambiguous. The ends were cut back, 4 bases at V and 0 bases at J, with 7 bases in the middle. CDR1 and CDR2 from the germline V gene are SNHLY and FYNNEI. The CDR3 has 14 residues. The CDR3 protein is CASSASTSGNTIYF. For the CDR3, the DNA is TGTGCCAGCAGTGCGTCAACCTCTGGAAACACCATATATTTT.

The table lists this clonotype with a few counts. The chain recombines TRBV20-1 with TRBJ1-5; a weak D match, TRBD1 (6 bases). The CDR3 has 14 residues. V was trimmed by 2 bases and J by 6 bases, leaving 14 bases between them. Germline V gene lookup returns CDR1 DFQATT and CDR2 SNEGSKA (reference sequence). DNA of the CDR3: TGCAGTGCTAGATCGAACCTGGACAGTCAGCCCCAGCATTTT. It encodes CSARSNLDSQPQHF.

On this clonotype: Germline is not matched at one junction end, which may reflect a read error. The chain has TRBV29-1 and TRBJ2-6; D call uncertain. CDR1 and CDR2 (germline): SQVTM, ANQGSEA. The CDR3 sequence is 12 residues long. CDR3 DNA: TGCAGCGTTGGAAGGCAGCTGAACACTGAAGCTTTC. It specifies CSVGRQLNTEAF.

This clonotype was detected many times. The chain links TRBV19 to TRBJ1-5, with 7 bases lining up with TRBD1. The junction had 20 bases not matched to a gene; V was cut back by 5 bases and J by 7 bases. The CDR3 loop spans 18 amino acids. Germline values: CDR1 LNHDA, CDR2 SQIVND (reference sequence). CDR3 sequence reads: CASSGGRGRRSSSQPQHF. In DNA form, the CDR3 reads TGTGCCAGTAGTGGCGGCAGGGGGAGACGATCTTCAAGCCAGCCCCAGCATTTT.

This clonotype was observed a few times. The V call is TRBV2, the J call TRBJ2-7; 9 bases agree with TRBD1. Trimming took 6 bases from V and 5 from J; bases not matched to a gene: 8. The CDR3 is made up of 14 amino acids. The germline V gene encodes CDR1 SNHLY and CDR2 FYNNEI. CDR3 protein: CASRTGTGTNEQYF. CDR3 DNA sequence: TGTGCCAGCAGAACCGGGACAGGGACCAACGAGCAGTACTTC.

There are many counts of this clonotype. The chain is built from TRBV6-1 and TRBJ1-1; D gene uncertain. The CDR3 covers 15 residues. Deletions cut 1 base from V and 6 bases from J, with 15 bases between. Germline lookup yields CDR1 MNHNS and CDR2 SASEGT. CDR3 in amino acids: CASSEVLSLVAEAFF. CDR3 bases: TGTGCCAGCAGTGAAGTCCTAAGTCTTGTCGCTGAAGCTTTCTTT.

V is TRBV10-3 and J is TRBJ2-1; D tentatively fits TRBD1 or TRBD2 (5 bases each). CDR1 is ENHRY, CDR2 SYGVKD, per germline. Deletions cut 5 bases from V and 6 bases from J, with 14 bases between. CDR3 length: 14 residues. Written as DNA, the CDR3 is TGTGCCATCAGTCCCGGGACGGGGAGCAATGAGCAGTTCTTC. The encoded protein is CAISPGTGSNEQFF.

In this sample, this clonotype turned up a few times. The chain combines TRBV20-1 with TRBJ1-6; D may be TRBD1 (6 bases). This CDR3 spans 14 amino acids. Trimming cost V 3 bases and J 4 bases, with 10 bases left between them. Per the germline V gene, CDR1 is DFQATT and CDR2 is SNEGSKA (reference sequence). The CDR3 DNA reads as TGCAGTGCTAGCACCCAGGGGTATAATTCACCCCTCCACTTT. Residues: CSASTQGYNSPLHF.

This clonotype was recorded at least ten times. The J gene is TRBJ1-1, the V gene TRBV6-1; TRBD1 matches at 10 bases. The CDR3 covers 14 residues. V was clipped by 6 bases and J by 3 bases; unmatched bases: 4. Germline assignment: CDR1 MNHNS and CDR2 SASEGT. The CDR3 DNA follows: TGTGCCAGCAGGACAGGGGGCGTTGACACTGAAGCTTTCTTT. Amino acid sequence: CASRTGGVDTEAFF.

A note on this clonotype: Given a much more abundant clone one base away, this may be a read error. The chain uses TRBV6-1 and TRBJ2-3; 7 bases are shared with TRBD2. The CDR3 totals 13 residues. V trimming: 6 bases; J trimming: 8 bases; junction bases outside the gene matches: 8. Germline V gives CDR1 MNHNS, CDR2 SASEGT. This CDR3 reads CASSPSGGGTQYF. The CDR3 nucleotides read TGTGCCAGCAGCCCCTCGGGGGGAGGTACGCAGTATTTT.

The rearrangement joins TRBV15 to TRBJ1-1; possibly TRBD1 for D (6 bases). The V end lost 3 bases, the J end lost 4 bases, and 15 bases lay between the germline ends. CDR1 is LNHNV and CDR2 is YYDKDF in the germline V gene (reference sequence). The CDR3 contains 15 residues. CDR3 sequence reads: CATSSLGGHGTEAFF. The CDR3 DNA sequence: TGTGCCACCAGCAGCTTAGGGGGTCATGGCACTGAAGCTTTCTTT.

The chain couples TRBV29-1 to TRBJ2-1; 9 nucleotides agree with TRBD2. CDR1 SQVTM and CDR2 ANQGSEA come from the germline V gene. With V trimmed by 6 bases and J by 4 bases, 4 bases remained unmatched. The CDR3 loop spans 13 amino acids. CDR3 loop: CSVGAGGYNEQFF. CDR3 coding DNA: TGCAGCGTAGGGGCGGGAGGGTACAATGAGCAGTTCTTC.

The chain recombines TRBV7-6 with TRBJ2-7; TRBD2 aligns across 8 bases. This CDR3 has 13 amino acids. V lost 3 bases and J lost 4; bases outside the gene matches: 2. From germline, CDR1 is SGHVS and CDR2 FNYEAQ. The DNA for the CDR3 is TGTGCCAGCAGCTTGCGGGAGGATTACGAGCAGTACTTC. Encoded protein: CASSLREDYEQYF.

This clonotype was seen ten or more times. The chain uses TRBV7-9 and TRBJ2-1; D unresolved. The ends were cut back, 1 base at V and 3 bases at J, with 13 bases in the middle. Germline V lookup: CDR1 SEHNR, CDR2 FQNEAQ (reference sequence). CDR3 size: 16 residues. DNA for the CDR3: TGTGCCAGCAGCTTAGGGGTCGCGGATATCTACAATGAGCAGTTCTTC. Encoded protein: CASSLGVADIYNEQFF. Full variable domain (outside the CDR3, taken from reference TRBV7-9 and TRBJ2-1): DTGVSQNPRHKITKRGQNVTFRCDPISEHNRLYWYRQTLGQGPEFLTYFQNEAQLEKSRLLSDRFSAERPKGSFSTLEIQRTEQGDSAMYLCASSLGVADIYNEQFFGPGTRLTVL.